The entry below describes one TCR beta chain. No antigen is known for it. Germline values: CDR1 MNHEY, CDR2 SMNVEV (reference sequence). The CDR3 runs 15 residues. V gave up 3 bases and J gave up 6 bases; unmatched junction bases: 4. This specimen comes from a study of shared clonotypes between healthy human individuals. Study-wide results and limits: Naive subsets generally exceeded memory subsets in estimated richness. Among donors, the sharing of clonotypes was expected to be influenced by sequencing depth. Roughly 5% of naive CD4 clonotypes were shared across several donors.

The test was conducted at deep level. Sequenced by immunoSEQ multiplex PCR; TCRdb stores in-frame clones only, minus some. The data hold about 2.1 million clones, with 80% to 95% observed a single time. CD45RO negativity and positive selection for CCR7 defined naive CD8 cells, a population that excluded terminally differentiated effector memory CD45RA+ cells. The receptor's source is a man between 18 and 35 years old in good health. Some clones in this sample may be carry-over from other donors' samples. The sequenced sample was naive CD8+ T cells from PBMCs. V usage is TRBV27 and J usage is TRBJ2-3; 12 bases agree with TRBD1. CDR3: CASSLGQGAVDTQYF. In nucleotides, the CDR3 is TGTGCCAGCAGTTTGGGACAGGGGGCAGTTGATACGCAGTATTTT.